The T cell receptor beta chain under discussion was sequenced for a study of blood T cells in healthy people across ages. Study-level results: Bulk PBMC profiling left naive and antigen-experienced comparisons inconclusive. Among T cells, TCR beta diversity per million cells dropped roughly linearly as age rose. Versus aged donors, long-lived donors had higher diversity and more naive CD4+ cells.

Peripheral blood, about 9.3 milliliters per donor, was collected. This clonotype was seen a few times. What it recognizes is unknown. Next came a second PCR, run for about 6 to 12 cycles, which used a sample-barcoded 5' primer along with a J-beta primer mix. TCRdb processed the 5' RACE reads anew with MiXCR; each CDR3 protein has one entry. The sample holds roughly 2 million distinct CDR3 sequences, 49% seen once. Sequencing used blood. The receptor comes from a woman aged 40 to 55 in good health.

CDR3 nucleotide sequence: TGTGCCAGCACCAACCTTCTTCTACAGGGGCGAGTCTCCTACGAGCAGTACTTC. It yields the protein CASTNLLLQGRVSYEQYF. The genes are TRBV5-6 and TRBJ2-4; the match to TRBD1 covers 7 bases. The end of the DNA is better explained by TRBJ2-7, so the J call may be wrong. From germline, CDR1 is SGHDT and CDR2 YYEEEE. This CDR3 is built from 18 residues.